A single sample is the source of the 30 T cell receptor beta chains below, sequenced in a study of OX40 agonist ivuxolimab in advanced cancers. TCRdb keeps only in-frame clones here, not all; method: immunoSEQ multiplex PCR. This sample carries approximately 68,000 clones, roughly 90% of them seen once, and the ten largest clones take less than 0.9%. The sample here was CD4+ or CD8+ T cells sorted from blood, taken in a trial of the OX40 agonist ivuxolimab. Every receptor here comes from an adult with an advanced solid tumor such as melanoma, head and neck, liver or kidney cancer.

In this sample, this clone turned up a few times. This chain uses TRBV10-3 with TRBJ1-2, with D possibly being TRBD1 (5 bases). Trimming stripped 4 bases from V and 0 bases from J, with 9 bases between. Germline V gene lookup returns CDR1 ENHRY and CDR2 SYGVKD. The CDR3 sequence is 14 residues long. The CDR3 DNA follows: TGTGCCATCAGTGCTGGGACTTCTAACTATGGCTACACCTTC. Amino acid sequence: CAISAGTSNYGYTF.

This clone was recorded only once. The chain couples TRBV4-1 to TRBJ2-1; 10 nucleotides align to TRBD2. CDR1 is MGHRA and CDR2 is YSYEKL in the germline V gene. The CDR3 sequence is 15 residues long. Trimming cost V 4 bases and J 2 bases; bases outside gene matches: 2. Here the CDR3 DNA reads TGCGCCAGCAGCCCCCTAGCGGGAGCCTACAATGAGCAGTTCTTC. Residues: CASSPLAGAYNEQFF.

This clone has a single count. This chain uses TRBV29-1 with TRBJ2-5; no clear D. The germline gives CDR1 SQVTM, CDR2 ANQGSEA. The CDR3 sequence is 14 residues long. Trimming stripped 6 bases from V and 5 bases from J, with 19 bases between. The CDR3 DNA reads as TGCAGCGTCGGAAGGACGGGTCTGGGGGAGACCCAGTACTTC. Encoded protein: CSVGRTGLGETQYF.

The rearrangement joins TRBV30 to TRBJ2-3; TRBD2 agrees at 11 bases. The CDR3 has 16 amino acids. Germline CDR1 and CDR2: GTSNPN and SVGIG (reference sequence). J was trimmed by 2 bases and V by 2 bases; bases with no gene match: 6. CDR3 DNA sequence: TGTGCCTGGAGTCCCGGGACTAGCGGTAACACAGATACGCAGTATTTT. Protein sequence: CAWSPGTSGNTDTQYF.

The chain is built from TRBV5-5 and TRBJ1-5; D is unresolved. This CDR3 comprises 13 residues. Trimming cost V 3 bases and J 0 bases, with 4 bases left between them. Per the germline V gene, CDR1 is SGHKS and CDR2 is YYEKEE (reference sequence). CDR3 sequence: CASSSNSNQPQHF. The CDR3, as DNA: TGTGCCAGCAGCTCCAATAGCAATCAGCCCCAGCATTTT.

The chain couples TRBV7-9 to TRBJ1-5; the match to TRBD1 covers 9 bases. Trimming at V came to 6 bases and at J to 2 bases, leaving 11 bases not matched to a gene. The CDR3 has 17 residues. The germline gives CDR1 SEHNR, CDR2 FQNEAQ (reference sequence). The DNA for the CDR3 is TGTGCCAGCAGTCCCGGGACAGGGAGTGATCGCAATCAGCCCCAGCATTTT. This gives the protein CASSPGTGSDRNQPQHF.

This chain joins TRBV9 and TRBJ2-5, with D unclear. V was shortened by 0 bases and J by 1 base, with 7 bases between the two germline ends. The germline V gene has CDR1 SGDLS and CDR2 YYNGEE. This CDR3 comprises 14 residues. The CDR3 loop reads CASSVAEIQETQYF. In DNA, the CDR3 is TGTGCCAGCAGCGTAGCGGAGATCCAAGAGACCCAGTACTTC.

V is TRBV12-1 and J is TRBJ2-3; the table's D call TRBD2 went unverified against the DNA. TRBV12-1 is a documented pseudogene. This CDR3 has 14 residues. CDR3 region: CASSTSGTTDTQYF. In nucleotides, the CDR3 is TGTGCCAGCAGCACTAGCGGGACCACAGATACGCAGTATTTT.

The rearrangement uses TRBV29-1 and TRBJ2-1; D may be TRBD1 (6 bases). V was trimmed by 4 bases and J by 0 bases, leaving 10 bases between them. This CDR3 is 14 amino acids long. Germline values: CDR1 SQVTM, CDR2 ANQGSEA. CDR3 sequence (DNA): TGCAGCGTTGTGAGGACAGTCTCCTACAATGAGCAGTTCTTC. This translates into CSVVRTVSYNEQFF.

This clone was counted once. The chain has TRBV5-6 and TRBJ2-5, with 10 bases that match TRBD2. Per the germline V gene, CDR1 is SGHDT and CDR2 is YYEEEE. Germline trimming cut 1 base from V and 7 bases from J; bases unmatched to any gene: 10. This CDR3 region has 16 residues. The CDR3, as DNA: TGTGCCAGCAGCTTGCGATCCACTAGCGGGGTTGGGACCCAGTACTTC. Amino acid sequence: CASSLRSTSGVGTQYF.

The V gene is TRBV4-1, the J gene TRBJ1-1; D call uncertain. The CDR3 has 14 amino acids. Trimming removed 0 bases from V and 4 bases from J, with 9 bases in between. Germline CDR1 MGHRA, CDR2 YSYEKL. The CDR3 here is CASSQDSRRTEAFF. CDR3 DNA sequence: TGCGCCAGCAGCCAAGACAGCAGGCGCACTGAAGCTTTCTTT.

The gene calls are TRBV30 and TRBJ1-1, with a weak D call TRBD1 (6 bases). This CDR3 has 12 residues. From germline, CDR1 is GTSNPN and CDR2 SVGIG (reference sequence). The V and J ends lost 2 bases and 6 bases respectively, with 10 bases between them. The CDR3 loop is CAWSRTASEAFF. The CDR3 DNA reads TGTGCCTGGAGTAGGACAGCGTCTGAAGCTTTCTTT.

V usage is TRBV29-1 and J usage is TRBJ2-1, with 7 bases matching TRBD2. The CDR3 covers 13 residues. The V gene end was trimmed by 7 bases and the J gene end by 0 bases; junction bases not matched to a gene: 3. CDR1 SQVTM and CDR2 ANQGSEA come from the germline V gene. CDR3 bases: TGCAGCGGGGGGGGAAGCTCCTACAATGAGCAGTTCTTC. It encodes CSGGGSSYNEQFF.

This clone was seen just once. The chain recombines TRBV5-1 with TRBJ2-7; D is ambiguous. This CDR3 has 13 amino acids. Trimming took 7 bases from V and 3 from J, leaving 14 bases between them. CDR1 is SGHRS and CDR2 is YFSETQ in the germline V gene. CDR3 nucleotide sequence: TGCGCCAGCTCGCAGGACGGTTACTACGAGCAGTACTTC. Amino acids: CASSQDGYYEQYF.

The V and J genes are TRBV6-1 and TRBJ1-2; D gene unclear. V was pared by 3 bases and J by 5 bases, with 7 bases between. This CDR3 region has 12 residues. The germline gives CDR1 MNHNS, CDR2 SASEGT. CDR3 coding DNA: TGTGCCAGCAGTGACACATTATATGGCTACACCTTC. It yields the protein CASSDTLYGYTF.

This chain's CDR3 is CASSPQLDDNEQFF. CDR3 coding DNA: TGTGCCAGCAGCCCCCAACTGGACGACAATGAGCAGTTCTTC. The chain recombines TRBV7-3 with TRBJ2-1; D is unclear. The V end lost 5 bases, the J end lost 5 bases, and 13 bases lay between the germline ends. From germline, CDR1 is SGHTA and CDR2 FQGTGA. The CDR3 has 14 amino acids.

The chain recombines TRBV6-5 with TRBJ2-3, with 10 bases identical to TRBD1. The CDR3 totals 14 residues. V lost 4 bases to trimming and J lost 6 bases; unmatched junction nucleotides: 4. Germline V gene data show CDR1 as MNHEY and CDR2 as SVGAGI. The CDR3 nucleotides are TGTGCCAGCAGTTCCGGGACAGGGGTGGATACGCAGTATTTT. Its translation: CASSSGTGVDTQYF.

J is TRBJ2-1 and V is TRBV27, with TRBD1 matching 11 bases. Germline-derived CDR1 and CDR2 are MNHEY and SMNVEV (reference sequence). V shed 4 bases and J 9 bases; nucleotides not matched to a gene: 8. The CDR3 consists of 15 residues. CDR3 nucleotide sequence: TGTGCCAGCAGTTACCGGACAGGGGGCGAGGGTGAGCAGTTCTTC. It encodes CASSYRTGGEGEQFF.

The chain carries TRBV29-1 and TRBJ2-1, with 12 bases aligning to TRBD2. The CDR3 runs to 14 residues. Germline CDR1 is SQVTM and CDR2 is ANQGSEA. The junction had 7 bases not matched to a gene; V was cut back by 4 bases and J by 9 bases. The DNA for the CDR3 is TGCAGCGTTGGGGCGACTAGCGGGAGTAGTGAGCAGTTCTTC. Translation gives CSVGATSGSSEQFF.

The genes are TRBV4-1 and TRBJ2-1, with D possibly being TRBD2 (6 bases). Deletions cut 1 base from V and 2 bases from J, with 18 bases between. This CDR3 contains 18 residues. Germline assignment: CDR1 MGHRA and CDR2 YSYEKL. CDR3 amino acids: CASSQGAGPKQPYNEQFF. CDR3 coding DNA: TGCGCCAGCAGCCAAGGGGCGGGACCGAAACAACCCTACAATGAGCAGTTCTTC.

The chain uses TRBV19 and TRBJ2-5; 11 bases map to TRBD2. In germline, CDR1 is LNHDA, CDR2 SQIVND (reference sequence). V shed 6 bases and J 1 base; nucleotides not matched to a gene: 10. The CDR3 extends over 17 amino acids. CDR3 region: CASSQTRGLAVQETQYF. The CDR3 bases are TGTGCCAGTAGCCAGACTCGGGGACTAGCGGTCCAAGAGACCCAGTACTTC.

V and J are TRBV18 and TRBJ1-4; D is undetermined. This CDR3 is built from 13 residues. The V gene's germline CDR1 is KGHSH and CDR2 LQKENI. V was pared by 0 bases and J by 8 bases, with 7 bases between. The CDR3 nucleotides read TGTGCCAGCTCACCACCGGGTGGGGAAAAACTGTTTTTT. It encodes CASSPPGGEKLFF.

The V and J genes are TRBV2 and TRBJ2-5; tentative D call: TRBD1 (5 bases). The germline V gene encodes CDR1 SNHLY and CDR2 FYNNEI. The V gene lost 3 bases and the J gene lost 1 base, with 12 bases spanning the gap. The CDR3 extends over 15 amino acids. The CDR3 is CASSDHQGPQETQYF. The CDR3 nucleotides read TGTGCCAGCAGTGACCATCAGGGCCCCCAAGAGACCCAGTACTTC.

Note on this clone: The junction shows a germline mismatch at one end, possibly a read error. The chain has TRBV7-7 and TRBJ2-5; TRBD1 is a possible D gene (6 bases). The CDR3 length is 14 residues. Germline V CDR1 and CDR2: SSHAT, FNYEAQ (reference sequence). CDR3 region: CASSSGRGGKTQYF. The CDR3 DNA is TGTGCTAGCAGCTCTGGCAGGGGCGGAAAGACCCAGTACTTC.

CDR3 DNA: TGTGCCAGCAGGGTCCTGAGGAGCTCCTACGAGCAGTACTTC. Protein sequence: CASRVLRSSYEQYF. The genes are TRBV2 and TRBJ2-7; D unclear. CDR1 SNHLY and CDR2 FYNNEI come from the germline V gene. With 6 bases removed from V and 0 bases from J, the gap between germline ends came to 12 bases. This CDR3 contains 14 residues.

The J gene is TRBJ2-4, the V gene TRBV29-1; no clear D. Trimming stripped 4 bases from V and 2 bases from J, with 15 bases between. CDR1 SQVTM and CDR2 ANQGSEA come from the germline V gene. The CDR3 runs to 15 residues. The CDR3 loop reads CSVVAGGGSKNIQYF. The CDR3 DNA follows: TGCAGCGTTGTTGCAGGCGGTGGATCCAAAAACATTCAGTACTTC.

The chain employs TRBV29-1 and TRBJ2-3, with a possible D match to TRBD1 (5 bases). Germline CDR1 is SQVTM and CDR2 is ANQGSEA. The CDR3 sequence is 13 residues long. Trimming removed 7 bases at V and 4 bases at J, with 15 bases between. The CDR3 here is CSGVQGVPDTQYF. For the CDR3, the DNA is TGCAGCGGCGTTCAGGGTGTCCCAGATACGCAGTATTTT.

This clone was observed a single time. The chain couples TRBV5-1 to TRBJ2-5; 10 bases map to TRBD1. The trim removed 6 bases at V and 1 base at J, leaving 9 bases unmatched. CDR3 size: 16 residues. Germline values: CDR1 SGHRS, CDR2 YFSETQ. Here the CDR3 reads CASTNGDRGRQETQYF. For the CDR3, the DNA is TGCGCCAGCACGAACGGGGACAGGGGCCGCCAAGAGACCCAGTACTTC.

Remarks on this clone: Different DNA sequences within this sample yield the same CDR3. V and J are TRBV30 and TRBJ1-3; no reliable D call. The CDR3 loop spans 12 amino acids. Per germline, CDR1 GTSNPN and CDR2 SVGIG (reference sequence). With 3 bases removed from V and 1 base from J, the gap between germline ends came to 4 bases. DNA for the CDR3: TGTGCCTGGAGGGTATCTGGAAACACCATATATTTT. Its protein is CAWRVSGNTIYF.

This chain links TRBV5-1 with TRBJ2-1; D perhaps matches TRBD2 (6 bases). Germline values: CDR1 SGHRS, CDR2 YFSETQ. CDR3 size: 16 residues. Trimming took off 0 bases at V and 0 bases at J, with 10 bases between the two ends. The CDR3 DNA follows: TGCGCCAGCAGCTTGGGGGACGGGAGCTCCTACAATGAGCAGTTCTTC. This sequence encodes CASSLGDGSSYNEQFF.